This is a list of T cell receptor beta chains from one sample in a study of response to subunit inactivated influenza vaccine. TCRdb processed the RT-PCR reads anew with MiXCR; each CDR3 protein has one entry. The repertoire holds roughly 760,000 distinct CDR3 sequences, with over 20% as singletons. The material sequenced was PBMCs from blood, taken about 5 days after vaccination. These receptors all stem from a man aged 45-65 years who received an inactivated influenza vaccine. Each CDR3 is given with its conserved first and last residue.

TRBV5-1 | CASSFRGARGDEQFF
TRBV6-2/TRBV6-3 | CASRGTGGVGDTQYF
TRBV5-1 | CASSLAGHDTQYF
TRBV6-1 | CASSDPGQGLENEQFF
TRBV20-1 | CSAPDRGRGETQYF
TRBV7-2 | CASSSSTPEAFF
TRBV27 | CASSLIGGSSETQYF
TRBV7-2 | CASSFRDSSISYNEQFF
TRBV12-3/TRBV12-4 | CASRAQGVYNEQFF
TRBV4-2 | CASSQEVRGLNEQFF
TRBV5-4 | CASSLSRDRGNIQYF
TRBV20-1 | CSARPQGTVRTGELFF
TRBV9 | CASSVQESSGSGTDTQYF
TRBV7-8 | CASSLVTGGDGYTF
TRBV28 | CASSLAAQEPYEQYF
TRBV5-1 | CASSSGHGTVFTDTQYF
TRBV5-1 | CASSLHGTGKTYEQYF
TRBV12-3/TRBV12-4 | CASSPLREYGYTF
TRBV7-2 | CASSNSFRQRWTDTQYF
TRBV20-1 | CSARTSGNQFF
TRBV25-1 | CASSEGTPAYEQYF
TRBV7-9 | CASSRLAGRSNEQFF